This T cell receptor beta chain was identified during a study of PD-1 blockade in mismatch repair-deficient tumors. Study overall: All were previously treated, progressing patients with around 12 mismatch repair-deficient cancer types.

Whole-study results and caveats: Tumor-resident clones, often undetectable pretreatment in blood, expanded then contracted after pembrolizumab.

This CDR3 has 14 residues. Trimming took 6 bases from V and 3 from J, leaving 11 bases between them. CDR1 and CDR2 from the germline V gene are MNHEY and SMNVEV (reference sequence). As for this clone: Its specificity is unknown.

TCRdb's copy holds only in-frame clones and misses some; the assay was immunoSEQ multiplex PCR. The sample shows approximately 120,000 clones, about 88% of them seen only once. PCR or immunohistochemistry showed mismatch repair deficiency in every enrolled patient. A few pembrolizumab responders had their TCRs sequenced. This receptor was taken from an adult with mismatch repair-deficient cancer. The sequencing here drew on peripheral blood, taken 44 weeks after starting pembrolizumab. This chain joins TRBV27 and TRBJ1-4; D might be TRBD1 (5 bases). This CDR3 is CASSRQTSNEKLFF. The CDR3 DNA is TGTGCCAGCAGCCGACAGACTTCTAATGAAAAACTGTTTTTT.